Sequencing of this T cell receptor beta chain was carried out in a study of T cells in Graves' hyperthyroidism and ophthalmopathy. RNA transcripts were the template for amplifying TCR beta CDR3 regions. The HTBI primer set was used in a first-round RT-PCR of the TCR CDR3. TCRdb reprocessed the multiplex PCR reads with MiXCR, giving one entry per CDR3 protein. The sample contains 300,000 to 350,000 distinct CDR3 sequences, 15% to 20% of which appear only once. This clonotype was observed a handful of times. This CDR3 has 14 residues. V was pared by 6 bases and J by 1 base, with 7 bases between. Fresh peripheral blood, more than 9 ml, yielded the PBMCs.

The clonotype was recovered from a woman aged 45 to 65 with Graves' hyperthyroidism. Sequencing was done on a sample of blood. The rearrangement uses TRBV12-3 or TRBV12-4 and TRBJ2-6; D is undetermined. The CDR3 DNA is TGTGCCAGCAGCCCAATATCTGGGGCCAACGTCCTGACTTTC. It yields the protein CASSPISGANVLTF.